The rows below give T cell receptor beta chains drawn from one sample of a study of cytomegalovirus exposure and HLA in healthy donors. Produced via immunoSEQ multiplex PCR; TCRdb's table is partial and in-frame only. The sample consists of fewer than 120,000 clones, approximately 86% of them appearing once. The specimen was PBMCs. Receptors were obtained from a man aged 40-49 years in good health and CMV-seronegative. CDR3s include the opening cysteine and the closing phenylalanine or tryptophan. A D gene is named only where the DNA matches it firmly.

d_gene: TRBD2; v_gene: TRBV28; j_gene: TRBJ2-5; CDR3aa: CASSFPTGTSGGYQETQYF
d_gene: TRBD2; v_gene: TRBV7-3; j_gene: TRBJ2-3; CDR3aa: CASSLSPSGAGTDTQYF
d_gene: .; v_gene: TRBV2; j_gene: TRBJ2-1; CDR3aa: CASSEREVGEQFF
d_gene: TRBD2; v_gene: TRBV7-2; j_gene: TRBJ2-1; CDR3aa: CASSLASGGAYNEQFF
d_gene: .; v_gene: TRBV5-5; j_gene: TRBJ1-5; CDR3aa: CASSLGATPYSNQPQHF
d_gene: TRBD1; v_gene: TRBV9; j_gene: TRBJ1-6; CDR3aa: CASSVEDRFDSPLHF
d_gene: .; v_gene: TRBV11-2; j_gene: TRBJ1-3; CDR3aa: CASSSSRGNTIYF
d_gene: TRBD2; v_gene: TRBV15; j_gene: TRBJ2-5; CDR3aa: CATSMTSGGRRETQYF
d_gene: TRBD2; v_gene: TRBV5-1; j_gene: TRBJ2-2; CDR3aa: CASSPRSGGTGELFF
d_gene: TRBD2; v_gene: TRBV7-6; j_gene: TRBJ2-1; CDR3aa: CASSLGVAGSSYNEQFF
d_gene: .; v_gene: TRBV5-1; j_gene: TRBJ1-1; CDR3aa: CASSSDRPNTEAFF
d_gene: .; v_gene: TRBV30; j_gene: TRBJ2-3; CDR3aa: CAWSVQWRTVEFVSTDTQYF
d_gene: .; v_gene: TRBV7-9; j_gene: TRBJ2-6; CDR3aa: CASSTGGGSGANVLTF
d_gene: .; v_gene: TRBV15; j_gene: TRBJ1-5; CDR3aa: CATSRALWQPQHF
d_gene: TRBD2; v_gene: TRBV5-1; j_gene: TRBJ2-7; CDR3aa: CASSLGTSGGSYEQYF
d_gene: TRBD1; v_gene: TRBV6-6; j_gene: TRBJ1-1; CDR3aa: CASSQGERAFF
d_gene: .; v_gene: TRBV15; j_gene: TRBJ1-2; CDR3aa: CATSRDVGGYGYTF
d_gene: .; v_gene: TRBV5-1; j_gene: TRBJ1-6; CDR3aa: CASSLGGVNSPLHF
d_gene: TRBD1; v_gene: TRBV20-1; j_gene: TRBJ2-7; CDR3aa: CSALDRIEQYF
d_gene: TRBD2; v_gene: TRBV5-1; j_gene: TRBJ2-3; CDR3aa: CASSPDGGGYVRADTQYF
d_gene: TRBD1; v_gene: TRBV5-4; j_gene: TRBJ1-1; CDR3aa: CASSLQTGTGGEAFF
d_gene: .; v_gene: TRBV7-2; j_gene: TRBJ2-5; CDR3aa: CASSRDFTETQYF
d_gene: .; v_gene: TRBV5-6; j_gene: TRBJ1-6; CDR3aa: CASSFQLQNSPLHF
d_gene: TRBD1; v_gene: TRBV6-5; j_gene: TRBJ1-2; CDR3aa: CASRRQGLTGYTF
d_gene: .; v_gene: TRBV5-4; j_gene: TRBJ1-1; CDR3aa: CASSLTGHTEAFF
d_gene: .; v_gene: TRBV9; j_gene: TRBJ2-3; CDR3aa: CASSPRPGGGVPSTDTQYF
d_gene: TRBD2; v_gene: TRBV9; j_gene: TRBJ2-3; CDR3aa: CASALSGGSTDTQYF
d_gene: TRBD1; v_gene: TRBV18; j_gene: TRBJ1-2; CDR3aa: CASSPPGQGAGGYTF
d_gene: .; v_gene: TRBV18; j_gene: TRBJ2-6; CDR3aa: CASSPRSPGFAVGGANVLTF
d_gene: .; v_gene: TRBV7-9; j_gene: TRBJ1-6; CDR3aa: CASSSDSDNSPLHF
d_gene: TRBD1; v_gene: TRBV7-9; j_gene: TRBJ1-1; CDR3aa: CASTLLGQGESAFF
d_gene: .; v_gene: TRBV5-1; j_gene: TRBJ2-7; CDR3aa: CASSLGARTVASEQYF
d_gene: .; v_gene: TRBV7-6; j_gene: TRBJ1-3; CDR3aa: CASSLTRTGNTIYF
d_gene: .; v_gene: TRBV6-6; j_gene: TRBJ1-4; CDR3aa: CASSPGGFEKLFF
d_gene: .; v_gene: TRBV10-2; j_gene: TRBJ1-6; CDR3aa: CASSENRNSPLHF
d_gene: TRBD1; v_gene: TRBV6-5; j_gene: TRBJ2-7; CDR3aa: CASTIGQGVYEQYF
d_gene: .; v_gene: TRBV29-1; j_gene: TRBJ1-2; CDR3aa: CSVYSPANYGYTF
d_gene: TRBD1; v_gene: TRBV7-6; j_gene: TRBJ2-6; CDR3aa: CASSPTGVGANVLTF
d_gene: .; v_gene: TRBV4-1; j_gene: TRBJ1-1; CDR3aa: CASSQGPRDTEAFF
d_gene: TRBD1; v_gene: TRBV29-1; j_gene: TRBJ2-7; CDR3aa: CSVPGQGQEEQYF
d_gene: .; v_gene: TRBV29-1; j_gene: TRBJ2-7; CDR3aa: CSAAGPTYEQYF